The clone carrying this T cell receptor beta chain was counted once. Its antigen is not identified. CDR1 and CDR2 (germline): LNHNV, YYDKDF (reference sequence). V was shortened by 0 bases and J by 5 bases, with 7 bases between the two germline ends. CDR3 length equals 13 residues. Sequencing was performed with immunoSEQ multiplex PCR; in TCRdb, only in-frame clones are kept and a portion is missing. The table has about 20,000 clones, about 86% seen once. The sample is drawn from a study of OX40 agonist ivuxolimab in advanced cancers. Broader study findings: Individuals who were partial responders at 0.1-3.0 mg/kg had clonal expansion that ranked among the lowest.

The sequencing used CD4+ or CD8+ T cells sorted from blood, collected in a trial of the OX40 agonist ivuxolimab. The chain has TRBV15 and TRBJ2-5, with D possibly being TRBD2 (6 bases). This receptor was identified in an adult with an advanced solid tumor such as melanoma, head and neck, liver or kidney cancer. CDR3 loop: CATSREEGETQYF. The CDR3 nucleotides read TGTGCCACCAGCAGAGAGGAGGGGGAGACCCAGTACTTC.